The clone carrying this T cell receptor (beta chain) was detected only a few times. Its antigen is currently unknown. This sample was taken from a study of neoadjuvant anti-PD-1 for oral cavity cancer. The wider study: Non-progressing patients received a fourth nivolumab dose near day 43, then surgery on days 50-56. Regarding the study as a whole: Treg/Th17 ratio rose with pretreatment blood and fell with post-treatment tumor TCRbeta clonality.

Measured with immunoSEQ multiplex PCR; TCRdb has only the in-frame clones, and not every one. The table has about 10,000 clones, about 64% seen once. The length of the CDR3 is 13 residues. Trimming left V 4 bases short and J 4 bases short, with 8 bases between. Germline V gene sequence: CDR1 MRHNA, CDR2 SNTAGT. Indicated time point: after neoadjuvant nivolumab, at surgical resection. The patients had HPV-negative, locally advanced oral cavity squamous cell carcinoma. The chain joins TRBV6-4 to TRBJ1-5; D perhaps matches TRBD1 (5 bases). The clonotype comes from a person aged 35 to 85 with oral cavity squamous cell carcinoma. Sequenced here: tumor tissue, sampled after nivolumab (anti-PD-1) treatment. The CDR3 protein is CASSGQPNQPQHF. The DNA for the CDR3 is TGTGCCAGCAGTGGACAGCCTAATCAGCCCCAGCATTTT.